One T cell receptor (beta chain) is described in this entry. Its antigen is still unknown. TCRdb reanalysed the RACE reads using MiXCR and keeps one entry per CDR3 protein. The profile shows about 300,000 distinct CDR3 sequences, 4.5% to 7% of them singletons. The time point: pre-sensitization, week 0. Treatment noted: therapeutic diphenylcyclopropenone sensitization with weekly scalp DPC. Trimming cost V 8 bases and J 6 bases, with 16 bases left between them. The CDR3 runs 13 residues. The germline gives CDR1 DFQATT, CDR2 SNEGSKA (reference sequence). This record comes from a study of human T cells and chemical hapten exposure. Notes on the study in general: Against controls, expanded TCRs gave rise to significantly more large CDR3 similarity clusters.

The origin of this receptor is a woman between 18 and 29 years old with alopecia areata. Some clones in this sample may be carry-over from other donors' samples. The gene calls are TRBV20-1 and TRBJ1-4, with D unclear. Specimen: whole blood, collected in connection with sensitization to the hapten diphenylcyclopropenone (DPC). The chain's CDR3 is CSCPRPEDEKLFF. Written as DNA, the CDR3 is TGCAGTTGCCCCAGACCGGAGGATGAAAAACTGTTTTTT.